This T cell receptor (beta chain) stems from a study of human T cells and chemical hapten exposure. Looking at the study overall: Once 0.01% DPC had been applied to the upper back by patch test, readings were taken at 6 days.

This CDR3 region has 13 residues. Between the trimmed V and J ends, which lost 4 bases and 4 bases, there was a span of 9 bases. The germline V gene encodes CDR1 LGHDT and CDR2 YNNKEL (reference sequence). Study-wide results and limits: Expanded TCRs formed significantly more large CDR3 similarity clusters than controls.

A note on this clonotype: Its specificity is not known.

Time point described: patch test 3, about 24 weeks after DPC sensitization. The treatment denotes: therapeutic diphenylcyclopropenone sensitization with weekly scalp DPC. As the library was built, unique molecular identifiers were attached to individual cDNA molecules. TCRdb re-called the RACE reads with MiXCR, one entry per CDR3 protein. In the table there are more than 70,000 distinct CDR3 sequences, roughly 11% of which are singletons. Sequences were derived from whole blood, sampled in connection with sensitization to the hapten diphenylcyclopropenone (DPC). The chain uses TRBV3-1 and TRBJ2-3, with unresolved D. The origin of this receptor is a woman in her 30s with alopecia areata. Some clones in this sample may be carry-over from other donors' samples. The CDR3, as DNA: TGTGCCAGCAGCCCACGAGGCGCAGATACGCAGTATTTT. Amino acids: CASSPRGADTQYF.